The 14 T cell receptor beta chains below come from one sample, sequenced in a study of blood T cell repertoires in COVID-19. Some clones are missing from TCRdb's copy, which holds only in-frame ones; the method was immunoSEQ multiplex PCR. Of some 70,000 clones listed, 65% to 85% are singletons. The specimen was peripheral blood. All receptors come from a woman in her fifties or sixties with acute or convalescent COVID-19.

The rearrangement joins TRBV7-2 to TRBJ2-2, with D unresolved. The CDR3 runs 13 residues. The ends were cut back, 3 bases at V and 4 bases at J, with 6 bases in the middle. Germline V CDR1 and CDR2: SGHTA, FQGNSA. The chain's CDR3 is CASSFFGTGELFF. CDR3 nucleotide sequence: TGTGCCAGCAGCTTTTTCGGCACCGGGGAGCTGTTTTTT.

The chain is built from TRBV4-2 and TRBJ2-3; 8 bases are shared with TRBD2. This CDR3 has 15 amino acids. The V and J ends lost 3 bases and 1 base, in that order; junction bases with no gene match: 3. From germline, CDR1 is LGHNA and CDR2 YNFKEQ. CDR3 protein: CASSHPGLGTDTQYF. DNA of the CDR3: TGTGCCAGCAGCCACCCGGGACTAGGCACAGATACGCAGTATTTT.

This CDR3 reads CASSFGLAGHYEQYF. CDR3 bases: TGTGCCAGCAGTTTCGGGCTAGCGGGACACTACGAGCAGTACTTC. The chain is built from TRBV27 and TRBJ2-7, with TRBD2 matching 9 bases. J gave up 3 bases and V 3 bases, and 6 bases lay outside the gene matches. The CDR3 runs to 15 residues. Per the germline V gene, CDR1 is MNHEY and CDR2 is SMNVEV (reference sequence).

The rearrangement joins TRBV6-2 or TRBV6-3 to TRBJ2-4, with a tentative D call TRBD2 (6 bases). In germline, CDR1 is MNHEY, CDR2 SVGEGT. Trimming removed 0 bases at V and 5 bases at J, with 14 bases between. CDR3 length equals 16 residues. In nucleotides, the CDR3 is TGTGCCAGCAGTTACTCGAGGGAGGAGGCGGAAAACATTCAGTACTTC. It codes for CASSYSREEAENIQYF.

This chain uses TRBV5-4 with TRBJ2-2; 12 bases fit TRBD2. Per germline, CDR1 SGHNT and CDR2 YYREEE (reference sequence). The ends lost 1 base at V and 7 bases at J; junction bases unmatched: 5. This CDR3 spans 16 amino acids. The CDR3 nucleotides are TGTGCCAGCAGCTTGCGAGCTAGCGGGGGGGACGGGGAGCTGTTTTTT. Protein product: CASSLRASGGDGELFF. The full variable domain, in which reference TRBV5-4 and TRBJ2-2 provide the parts outside the CDR3, is ETGVTQSPTHLIKTRGQQVTLRCSSQSGHNTVSWYQQALGQGPQFIFQYYREEENGRGNFPPRFSGLQFPNYSSELNVNALELDDSALYLCASSLRASGGDGELFFGEGSRLTVL.

J is TRBJ1-1 and V is TRBV29-1; the match to TRBD1 covers 9 bases. Trimming cost V 7 bases and J 0 bases; bases outside gene matches: 9. This CDR3 contains 15 residues. The V gene's germline CDR1 is SQVTM and CDR2 ANQGSEA. The CDR3 protein is CSADRQGVLNTEAFF. CDR3 sequence (DNA): TGCAGCGCCGACCGACAGGGGGTGCTGAACACTGAAGCTTTCTTT.

This clone appeared once. The V call is TRBV6-5, the J call TRBJ1-5; weak D call: TRBD1 (5 bases). Germline-derived CDR1 and CDR2 are MNHEY and SVGAGI. The germline V and J ends were trimmed by 6 bases and 0 bases, with 12 bases remaining between them. The CDR3 is 15 amino acids. The CDR3 DNA reads TGTGCCAGCAGCATGACAGTAGGTAGCAATCAGCCCCAGCATTTT. Amino acid sequence: CASSMTVGSNQPQHF.

The V gene is TRBV7-3, the J gene TRBJ2-3, with TRBD2 as a possible D gene (5 bases). V lost 2 bases and J lost 3, with 9 bases in between. Looked up from germline, CDR1 is SGHTA and CDR2 is FQGTGA. The CDR3 totals 14 residues. The chain's CDR3 is CASSLLGETDTQYF. CDR3 sequence (DNA): TGTGCCAGCAGCTTACTCGGGGAGACAGATACGCAGTATTTT.

The rearrangement links TRBV7-2 to TRBJ2-1; 12 bases agree with TRBD2. This CDR3 has 15 amino acids. The J segment lost 4 bases and the V segment lost 5 bases, leaving 3 bases of the junction unmatched. Per the germline V gene, CDR1 is SGHTA and CDR2 is FQGNSA. This CDR3 reads CASSRGTSGYNEQFF. CDR3 bases: TGTGCCAGCAGCAGAGGGACTAGCGGGTACAATGAGCAGTTCTTC.

The sample holds one count of this clone. The genes are TRBV28 and TRBJ1-3; 9 bases map to TRBD1. The germline V gene has CDR1 MDHEN and CDR2 SYDVKM. CDR3 length equals 15 residues. J lost 3 bases, V lost 7 bases, and 7 bases had no gene match. CDR3 protein: CASNTGGVGGNTIYF. The CDR3 region has the DNA TGTGCCAGCAACACAGGGGGCGTCGGTGGAAACACCATATATTTT.

This chain joins TRBV10-2 and TRBJ2-5; D perhaps matches TRBD2 (6 bases). The CDR3 length is 17 residues. V was shortened by 6 bases and J by 4 bases, with 24 bases between the two germline ends. CDR1 and CDR2 from the germline V gene are WSHSY and SAAADI. CDR3 in amino acids: CASRDRDFIPTRETQYF. The CDR3 coding sequence is TGCGCCAGCAGAGACCGGGACTTTATCCCCACCCGAGAGACCCAGTACTTC.

The chain couples TRBV19 to TRBJ2-6; no firm D call. V was pared by 1 base and J by 0 bases, with 4 bases between. Germline assignment: CDR1 LNHDA and CDR2 SQIVND (reference sequence). The CDR3 runs to 15 residues. The CDR3 sequence: CASSIGVSGANVLTF. Here the CDR3 DNA reads TGTGCCAGTAGTATAGGAGTCTCTGGGGCCAACGTCCTGACTTTC.

The chain employs TRBV27 and TRBJ2-2, with 9 bases matching TRBD2. This CDR3 spans 15 amino acids. Trimming at V came to 6 bases and at J to 3 bases, leaving 5 bases not matched to a gene. Germline V gene data show CDR1 as MNHEY and CDR2 as SMNVEV (reference sequence). The CDR3 DNA reads as TGTGCCAGCAGCCTAGCGGGACAATACACCGGGGAGCTGTTTTTT. This encodes CASSLAGQYTGELFF.

This clone has just one count. The gene calls are TRBV11-3 and TRBJ2-7, with 9 bases fitting TRBD1. The V gene's germline CDR1 is SGHNT and CDR2 YENEEA. The CDR3 sequence is 15 residues long. The junction had 7 bases not matched to a gene; V was cut back by 4 bases and J by 3 bases. CDR3 DNA: TGTGCCAGCAGCTCACCAGACAGGGGGGTCTACGAGCAGTACTTC. Amino acid sequence: CASSSPDRGVYEQYF.